The clone carrying this T cell receptor beta chain was seen at least ten times. Using a J-beta primer mix together with a sample-barcoded 5' primer, a second PCR was run for about 6 to 11 cycles. A template-switch adaptor that had 12 random nucleotides put a tag on each cDNA molecule. A single record per CDR3 protein comes from TCRdb applying MiXCR to the 5' RACE reads. Of about 1.5 million distinct CDR3 sequences in the sample, 35% to 45% are singletons; the top ten hold more than 4%. This entry is derived from a study of blood T cells in healthy people across ages. Germline V gene lookup returns CDR1 SQVTM and CDR2 ANQGSEA. This CDR3 is built from 14 residues. The ends lost 3 bases at V and 7 bases at J; junction bases unmatched: 9.

This chain uses TRBV29-1 with TRBJ2-3, with TRBD2 matching 8 bases. The sequence came from a woman in her late teens or twenties in good health. Sequencing was performed on blood. CDR3 region: CSVEVTSVEYTQYF. The CDR3 DNA reads TGCAGCGTTGAGGTGACTAGCGTAGAGTATACGCAGTATTTT.